What follows are 19 T cell receptor beta chains derived from one specimen sequenced in a study of identical twins. TCRdb re-called the 5' RACE reads through MiXCR, storing one row per CDR3 protein. The table has more than 200,000 distinct CDR3 sequences, around 9.6% seen once; the top ten hold 5.1%. The sequenced sample was memory (CD45RO+) T cells sorted from blood. All receptors come from a woman between 18 and 30 years old in good health.

This chain connects TRBV6-2 or TRBV6-3 to TRBJ2-3; TRBD2 aligns across 7 bases. The ends lost 7 bases at V and 0 bases at J; junction bases unmatched: 10. This CDR3 region has 16 residues. Germline V gene data show CDR1 as MNHEY and CDR2 as SVGEGT. CDR3 sequence: CASTILAEGSTDTQYF. The CDR3 coding sequence is TGTGCCAGCACCATCCTAGCGGAGGGGAGCACAGATACGCAGTATTTT.

This clonotype has a count of ten or more. The chain uses TRBV12-3 or TRBV12-4 and TRBJ1-2, with D unresolved. The CDR3 length is 13 residues. Trimming removed 7 bases from V and 4 bases from J, with 13 bases in between. CDR3 protein: CASTPYRSYGYTF. The DNA of the CDR3 is TGTGCCAGCACCCCGTATAGATCCTATGGCTACACCTTC.

The sample holds a few counts of this clonotype. The chain employs TRBV7-3 and TRBJ2-1; TRBD2 matches at 7 bases. CDR1 is SGHTA, CDR2 FQGTGA, per germline. V shed 7 bases and J 2 bases; nucleotides not matched to a gene: 11. The CDR3 runs to 16 residues. The CDR3 DNA follows: TGTGCCAGCACTTGGGGAGGGGCGAACCCCTACAATGAGCAGTTCTTC. Its translation is CASTWGGANPYNEQFF.

Comment on this clonotype: A much larger clone is a single base away; this may be a read error. CDR3 in DNA: TGTGCCAGCAGCTCCCTAGCGGGACTCTACAATGAGCAGTTCTTC. Translation gives CASSSLAGLYNEQFF. The V and J genes are TRBV5-6 and TRBJ2-1; 9 nucleotides line up with TRBD2. The CDR3 extends over 15 amino acids. In germline, CDR1 is SGHDT, CDR2 YYEEEE. Trimming at V came to 3 bases and at J to 3 bases, leaving 4 bases not matched to a gene.

V and J are TRBV20-1 and TRBJ2-7; a weak D match, TRBD2 (5 bases). There are 13 residues in the CDR3. The germline gives CDR1 DFQATT, CDR2 SNEGSKA (reference sequence). Trimming took off 5 bases at V and 0 bases at J, with 11 bases between the two ends. DNA for the CDR3: TGCAGTGCTCAGACGGACTCCTCCTACGAGCAGTACTTC. Translating gives CSAQTDSSYEQYF.

The chain combines TRBV10-3 with TRBJ2-7; D perhaps matches TRBD1 (6 bases). CDR1 and CDR2 (germline): ENHRY, SYGVKD. The ends were cut back, 3 bases at V and 5 bases at J, with 8 bases in the middle. CDR3 length: 12 residues. The CDR3 DNA follows: TGTGCCATCAGTGACAGGGGAAACGAGCAGTACTTC. It specifies CAISDRGNEQYF.

The chain employs TRBV27 and TRBJ2-6; 10 bases are shared with TRBD2. Germline V gene lookup returns CDR1 MNHEY and CDR2 SMNVEV (reference sequence). Losses at the gene ends were 2 bases for V and 1 base for J; bases not matched to a gene: 2. This CDR3 spans 17 amino acids. The CDR3 DNA reads as TGTGCCAGCAGTTTAAGCGGGAGGGCGTCTGGGGCCAACGTCCTGACTTTC. Encoded protein: CASSLSGRASGANVLTF.

The chain recombines TRBV6-1 with TRBJ2-6; the D is unclear. Trimming stripped 5 bases from V and 0 bases from J, with 5 bases between. The CDR3 loop spans 14 amino acids. Germline CDR1 is MNHNS and CDR2 is SASEGT. The CDR3 nucleotides are TGTGCCAGCAGTACCAACTCTGGGGCCAACGTCCTGACTTTC. This codes for CASSTNSGANVLTF.

The rearrangement links TRBV6-2 or TRBV6-3 to TRBJ1-1; D is ambiguous. Deletions cut 2 bases from V and 8 bases from J, with 15 bases between. Germline lookup yields CDR1 MNHEY and CDR2 SVGEGT. The length of the CDR3 is 14 residues. DNA for the CDR3: TGTGCCAGCAGTTACGATAATTCGAAGGCGGAAGCTTTCTTT. Translating gives CASSYDNSKAEAFF.

The V gene is TRBV24-1, the J gene TRBJ2-3, with 7 nucleotides matching TRBD1. V gave up 4 bases and J gave up 5 bases; unmatched junction bases: 5. Germline assignment: CDR1 KGHDR and CDR2 SFDVKD. The CDR3 length is 14 residues. Here the CDR3 reads CATSDRQGVDTQYF. The CDR3 DNA reads TGTGCCACCAGTGACAGACAGGGCGTAGATACGCAGTATTTT.

The chain is built from TRBV11-1 and TRBJ2-7, with a weak D call TRBD2 (5 bases). Germline CDR1 SGHAT, CDR2 FQDESV (reference sequence). CDR3 size: 17 residues. The germline V and J ends were trimmed by 2 bases and 6 bases, with 23 bases remaining between them. The CDR3, as DNA: TGTGCCAGCAGCTTAAAGTTGGGAAGAGGGCCTTGCACCGAGCAGTACTTC. It codes for CASSLKLGRGPCTEQYF.

V usage is TRBV19 and J usage is TRBJ1-5; 12 bases fit TRBD1. CDR1 and CDR2 from the germline V gene are LNHDA and SQIVND (reference sequence). This CDR3 contains 20 residues. V shed 6 bases and J 9 bases; nucleotides not matched to a gene: 24. The CDR3 reads CASRPNPGTGGSTVVVPQHF. The CDR3 nucleotides are TGTGCCAGTAGACCGAACCCCGGGACAGGGGGCTCAACGGTGGTAGTGCCCCAGCATTTT.

This clonotype was counted at least ten times. The gene calls are TRBV15 and TRBJ2-3; 11 bases align to TRBD2. This CDR3 comprises 15 residues. From germline, CDR1 is LNHNV and CDR2 YYDKDF (reference sequence). J gave up 5 bases and V 0 bases, and 1 base lay outside the gene matches. The CDR3 nucleotides read TGTGCCACCAGCAGAGATGGACTAGCGGGAGATACGCAGTATTTT. Encoded protein: CATSRDGLAGDTQYF.

V gene TRBV5-5 combines with J gene TRBJ2-3, with TRBD1 matching over 8 bases. The germline gives CDR1 SGHKS, CDR2 YYEKEE (reference sequence). This CDR3 is 15 amino acids long. V trimming: 4 bases; J trimming: 2 bases; junction bases outside the gene matches: 6. This chain's CDR3 is CASSTGTGNTDTQYF. The CDR3 region has the DNA TGTGCCAGCAGCACCGGGACAGGAAACACAGATACGCAGTATTTT.

This clonotype was recorded a few times. The chain is built from TRBV4-2 and TRBJ1-1; maybe TRBD1 (6 bases). Looked up from germline, CDR1 is LGHNA and CDR2 is YNFKEQ. Trimming pared 3 bases from V and 3 bases from J, leaving 11 bases between. CDR3 length equals 14 residues. CDR3 sequence (DNA): TGTGCCAGCAGCCACAGGGGCGGGGACACTGAAGCTTTCTTT. Residues: CASSHRGGDTEAFF.

This clonotype was seen a handful of times. The CDR3 sequence is CASSLGDYTFSSYNEQFF. CDR3 nucleotides: TGTGCCAGCAGCTTGGGGGACTACACCTTCAGCTCCTACAATGAGCAGTTCTTC. This chain joins TRBV5-5 and TRBJ2-1; 7 bases line up with TRBD2. V lost 0 bases to trimming and J lost 0 bases; unmatched junction nucleotides: 9. CDR1 and CDR2 from the germline V gene are SGHKS and YYEKEE (reference sequence). CDR3 length equals 18 residues. The variable domain in full, with the rest retrieved from reference TRBV5-5 and TRBJ2-1, is DAGVTQSPTHLIKTRGQQVTLRCSPISGHKSVSWYQQVLGQGPQFIFQYYEKEERGRGNFPDRFSARQFPNYSSELNVNALLLGDSALYLCASSLGDYTFSSYNEQFFGPGTRLTVL.

This clonotype was observed a few times. A read error is possible here, since a much larger clone lies one base away. This chain joins TRBV12-3 or TRBV12-4 and TRBJ2-1, with TRBD2 matching 7 bases. This CDR3 is 14 amino acids long. Losses at the gene ends were 3 bases for V and 3 bases for J; bases not matched to a gene: 2. The CDR3 coding sequence is TGTGCCAGCAGTTTTTCTAGCGGCTACAATGAGCAGTTCTTC. Protein product: CASSFSSGYNEQFF.

A few counts support this clonotype. This sequence joins TRBV2 and TRBJ2-7; 12 bases are shared with TRBD2. CDR1 and CDR2 (germline): SNHLY, FYNNEI. V trimming: 8 bases; J trimming: 6 bases; junction bases outside the gene matches: 8. The CDR3 totals 14 residues. CDR3 DNA: TGTGCCAGCGGAGAGACTAGCGGGAGTTCCGAGCAGTACTTC. This encodes CASGETSGSSEQYF.

The chain links TRBV6-1 to TRBJ1-2, with unresolved D. The germline V gene has CDR1 MNHNS and CDR2 SASEGT. Trimming took off 4 bases at V and 7 bases at J, with 13 bases between the two ends. The CDR3 length is 13 residues. The CDR3 protein is CASSAAGFFGYTF. CDR3 nucleotides: TGTGCCAGCAGTGCGGCGGGCTTTTTTGGCTACACCTTC.